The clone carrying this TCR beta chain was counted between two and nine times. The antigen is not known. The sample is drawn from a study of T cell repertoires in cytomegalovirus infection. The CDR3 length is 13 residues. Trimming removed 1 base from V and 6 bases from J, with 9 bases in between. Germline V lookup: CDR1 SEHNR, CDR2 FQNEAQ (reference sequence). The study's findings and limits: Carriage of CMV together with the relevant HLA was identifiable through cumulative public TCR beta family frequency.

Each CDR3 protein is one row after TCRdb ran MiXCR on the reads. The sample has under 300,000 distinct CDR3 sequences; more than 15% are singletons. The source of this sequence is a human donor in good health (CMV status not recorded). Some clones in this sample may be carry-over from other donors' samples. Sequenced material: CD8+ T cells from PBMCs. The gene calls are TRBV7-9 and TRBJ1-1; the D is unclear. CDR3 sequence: CASSLGSGAEAFF. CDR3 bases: TGTGCCAGCAGCTTAGGGTCGGGTGCTGAAGCTTTCTTT.